A selection of T cell receptor beta chains follows, all from one sample in a study of shared T cell receptors in the human thymus. Repertoires were generated with immunoSEQ multiplex PCR, while TCRdb's copy carries only in-frame clones and drops some. The repertoire consists of approximately 730,000 clones, with 70% to 90% occurring once and the leading ten covering approximately 0.01%. The same sample was also used in a study of human thymus T cells.

Sequencing was done on a sample of thymocytes. The receptors were gathered from a girl under three years old with a congenital heart defect. Both conserved end residues are part of each CDR3. A D gene is named only where the DNA matches it firmly. Expanded clones are given a class, and other clones once, few, many or no size at all.

d_call	clone_size	v_call	j_call	cdr3_aa	cdr3_nt
-	-	TRBV5-5	TRBJ1-1	CASSDLMNTEAFF	TGTGCCAGCTCCGACTTGATGAACACTGAAGCTTTCTTT
TRBD1	few	TRBV7-3	TRBJ2-7	CASSADKGQGGDYEQYF	TGTGCCAGCAGCGCTGATAAGGGACAGGGAGGCGACTACGAGCAGTACTTC
TRBD1	-	TRBV10-3	TRBJ2-1	CAISGGQGREQFF	TGTGCCATCAGTGGGGGACAGGGACGTGAGCAGTTCTTC
TRBD1	once	TRBV19	TRBJ1-4	CASSTQGQTEKLFF	TGTGCCAGTAGTACTCAGGGACAGACTGAAAAACTGTTTTTT
-	few	TRBV30	TRBJ1-2	CAWSVLGLEDGYTF	TGTGCCTGGAGTGTACTTGGACTGGAGGATGGCTACACCTTC
-	few	TRBV28	TRBJ1-1	CASSRHGPGLRMNTEAFF	TGTGCCAGCAGTCGCCATGGGCCAGGGCTGAGAATGAACACTGAAGCTTTCTTT
TRBD2	once	TRBV7-6	TRBJ2-3	CASSLPTSGGAPDTQYF	TGTGCCAGCAGCTTACCAACTAGCGGGGGGGCCCCAGATACGCAGTATTTT
-	few	TRBV9	TRBJ1-4	CASSVGGGAVGEKLFF	TGTGCCAGCAGCGTAGGGGGCGGGGCTGTAGGAGAAAAACTGTTTTTT
-	-	TRBV21-1	TRBJ2-1	CATHGGGVYNEQFF	TGTGCCACCCATGGCGGGGGGGTCTACAATGAGCAGTTCTTC
-	once	TRBV5-1	TRBJ2-5	CASSNYYWRLRGPQYF	TGCGCCAGCAGTAATTATTACTGGCGCTTACGAGGGCCCCAGTACTTC
TRBD1	once	TRBV18	TRBJ2-7	CASSPPLDRGQYEQYF	TGTGCCAGCTCACCACCACTGGACAGGGGGCAGTACGAGCAGTACTTC
TRBD2	-	TRBV4-1	TRBJ2-5	CASSLLSGLAGQETQYF	TGCGCCAGCAGCCTACTATCGGGACTAGCGGGGCAAGAGACCCAGTACTTC
-	once	TRBV19	TRBJ1-2	CASSPWPRGVGYTF	TGTGCCAGTAGTCCATGGCCTCGGGGGGTCGGCTACACCTTC
-	-	TRBV28	TRBJ2-7	CASSFWSTGKKTVHQYF	TGTGCCAGCAGTTTTTGGTCAACCGGGAAGAAAACCGTTCACCAGTACTTC
TRBD2	-	TRBV4-2	TRBJ2-1	CASSPRQHTGTSSYEQFF	TGTGCCAGCAGCCCCAGACAGCACACCGGGACTAGCTCTTATGAGCAGTTCTTC
-	-	TRBV4-3	TRBJ2-6	CASSGQFRSGANVLTF	TGCGCCAGCAGTGGACAGTTCCGCTCTGGGGCCAACGTCCTGACTTTC
TRBD2	once	TRBV14	TRBJ2-7	CASSLPGTRGGFSYEQYF	TGTGCCAGCAGCCTACCAGGTACGCGCGGGGGATTCTCCTACGAGCAGTACTTC
-	-	TRBV2	TRBJ2-3	CASSVWGSGHTQYF	TGTGCCAGCAGTGTTTGGGGCAGTGGGCATACGCAGTATTTT
-	once	TRBV27	TRBJ2-2	CASRRVSNTGELFF	TGTGCCAGCAGGAGGGTGTCGAACACCGGGGAGCTGTTTTTT
-	-	TRBV4-1	TRBJ1-1	CASSQRTAADTEAFF	TGCGCCAGCAGCCAAAGGACAGCTGCGGACACTGAAGCTTTCTTT
TRBD1	-	TRBV19	TRBJ1-6	CASSASIEPKGAKLSPLHF	TGTGCCAGTAGTGCGAGTATTGAACCCAAGGGGGCGAAACTTTCACCCCTCCACTTT
-	-	TRBV4-3	TRBJ1-3	CASSQDPQNIDRSGNTIYF	TGCGCCAGCAGCCAAGATCCCCAAAACATAGACAGGTCTGGAAACACCATATATTTT
TRBD1	-	TRBV9	TRBJ1-6	CASSVGWGTELNSPLHF	TGTGCCAGCAGCGTAGGATGGGGGACAGAGCTTAATTCACCCCTCCACTTT
-	-	TRBV15	TRBJ1-4	CATSRVHSGTGDEKLFF	TGTGCCACCAGCAGAGTGCATTCAGGGACGGGGGATGAAAAACTGTTTTTT
TRBD1	once	TRBV11-2	TRBJ1-2	CASSYSSGTELTYGYTF	TGTGCCAGCAGCTATTCATCCGGGACAGAACTTACCTATGGCTACACCTTC
-	-	TRBV15	TRBJ1-2	CATSALGRWEGYTF	TGTGCCACCAGCGCGCTGGGAAGGTGGGAGGGCTACACCTTC
-	-	TRBV5-1	TRBJ2-5	CASRLREGQKQETQYF	TGCGCCAGCAGATTAAGAGAGGGACAAAAACAAGAGACCCAGTACTTC
-	-	TRBV25-1	TRBJ1-2	CASSLKWAGPNYGYTF	TGTGCCAGCAGTTTGAAGTGGGCGGGTCCTAACTATGGCTACACCTTC
-	-	TRBV6-6	TRBJ1-4	CASSQQVPNEKLFF	TGTGCCAGCAGTCAACAGGTACCTAATGAAAAACTGTTTTTT
-	once	TRBV4-2	TRBJ1-2	CASSQDSPGDGYTF	TGTGCCAGCAGCCAAGATAGTCCAGGGGATGGCTACACCTTC
-	few	TRBV9	TRBJ1-3	CASSVGLWGNTIYF	TGTGCCAGCAGCGTAGGACTCTGGGGAAACACCATATATTTT